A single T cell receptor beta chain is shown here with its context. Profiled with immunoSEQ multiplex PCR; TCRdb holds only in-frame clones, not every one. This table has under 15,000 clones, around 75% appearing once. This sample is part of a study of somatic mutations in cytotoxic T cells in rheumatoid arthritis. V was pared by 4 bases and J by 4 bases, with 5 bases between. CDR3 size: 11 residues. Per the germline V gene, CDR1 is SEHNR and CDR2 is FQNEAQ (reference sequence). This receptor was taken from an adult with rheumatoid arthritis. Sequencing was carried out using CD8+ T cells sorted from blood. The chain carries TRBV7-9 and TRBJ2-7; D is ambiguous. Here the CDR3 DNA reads TGTGCCAGCAGCTCTAGATACGAGCAGTACTTC. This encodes CASSSRYEQYF. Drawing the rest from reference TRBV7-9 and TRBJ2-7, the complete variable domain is DTGVSQNPRHKITKRGQNVTFRCDPISEHNRLYWYRQTLGQGPEFLTYFQNEAQLEKSRLLSDRFSAERPKGSFSTLEIQRTEQGDSAMYLCASSSRYEQYFGPGTRLTVT.